This T cell receptor (beta chain) derives from a study of response to subunit inactivated influenza vaccine. General study points: It was suggested by the authors that few new T cells are recruited by each seasonal influenza vaccination.

A note on this clonotype: Its antigen is not identified.

TCRdb reprocessed the RT-PCR reads via MiXCR and lists one record per CDR3 protein. The top ten hold 10% to 15% of the sample, which has over 400,000 distinct CDR3 sequences, roughly 9.8% seen once. The CDR3 covers 13 residues. V lost 7 bases and J 6 bases, leaving 12 bases between the germline ends. CDR1 is MNHEY and CDR2 is SVGEGT in the germline V gene. The sequences come from PBMCs from blood, collected roughly 45 days after vaccination. This chain joins TRBV6-2 or TRBV6-3 and TRBJ2-2; no clear D. The TCR comes from a man aged 45 to 65 who received an inactivated influenza vaccine. CDR3 DNA sequence: TGTGCCAGCAACCGTATTTACCCCGGGGAGCTGTTTTTT. This codes for CASNRIYPGELFF.